The rows below give T cell receptor beta chains drawn from one sample of a study of chemoradiotherapy in HPV16-positive cancers. Data came from immunoSEQ multiplex PCR; TCRdb stores just in-frame clones and leaves some out. The sample gives 2,000 to 3,000 clones, more than 75% of which show up once; approximately 9.1% is in the top ten. Material: tumor tissue, obtained from a patient who underwent chemoradiotherapy. The source of these receptors is a human donor with HPV-associated anogenital cancer. CDR3s include the opening cysteine and the closing phenylalanine or tryptophan. Fields, in order: clone size, V gene, J gene, D gene, CDR3 protein, CDR3 DNA. A D gene is named only where the DNA matches it firmly. Clone size is given for some rows only: seen once, a few or many times, or a class if the clone is expanded.

-	TRBV5-1	TRBJ2-1	-	CASSLASINEQFF	TGCGCCAGCAGCTTGGCCTCAATCAATGAGCAGTTCTTC
-	TRBV15	TRBJ2-1	TRBD2	CATSRKRTSGSSEQFF	TGTGCCACCAGCAGAAAAAGGACTAGCGGGAGTAGTGAGCAGTTCTTC
once	TRBV11-3	TRBJ2-5	-	CASSPSRDGEETQYF	TGTGCCAGCAGCCCGTCCCGGGACGGTGAAGAGACCCAGTACTTC
-	TRBV5-8	TRBJ2-5	-	CASSLWQQETQYF	TGTGCCAGCAGCTTGTGGCAACAAGAGACCCAGTACTTC
-	TRBV6-5	TRBJ2-5	TRBD1	CASSYNRDRRETQYF	TGTGCCAGCAGTTATAATAGGGACAGAAGAGAGACCCAGTACTTC
once	TRBV10-3	TRBJ1-3	TRBD1	CAISTGGSGNTIYF	TGTGCCATCAGTACAGGGGGCTCTGGAAACACCATATATTTT
once	TRBV4-1	TRBJ2-1	TRBD2	CASRPGLAGSNEQFF	TGCGCCAGCAGGCCGGGACTAGCGGGGTCCAATGAGCAGTTCTTC
-	TRBV5-1	TRBJ1-2	TRBD1	CASSLTTGAVYGYTF	TGCGCCAGCAGCTTAACTACAGGGGCGGTCTATGGCTACACCTTC
-	TRBV7-2	TRBJ2-4	TRBD1	CASSLVQGAVKNIQYF	TGTGCCAGCAGCTTAGTACAGGGGGCCGTCAAAAACATTCAGTACTTC
-	TRBV18	TRBJ1-6	-	CASSPTGGYNSPLHF	TGTGCCAGCTCACCGACAGGAGGTTATAATTCACCCCTCCACTTT
-	TRBV7-9	TRBJ2-2	TRBD1	CASSLSVRGRSGELFF	TGTGCCAGCAGCTTATCGGTCAGGGGGCGGTCCGGGGAGCTGTTTTTT
-	TRBV2	TRBJ2-5	-	CASSDRRTTGQTQYF	TGTGCCAGCAGTGACAGACGGACAACCGGCCAGACCCAGTACTTC
few	TRBV2	TRBJ2-5	-	CASQYQETQYF	TGTGCCAGCCAATACCAAGAGACCCAGTACTTC
-	TRBV5-1	TRBJ2-5	TRBD2	CASSLWTSGSEETQYF	TGCGCCAGCAGCTTGTGGACTAGCGGGAGTGAAGAGACCCAGTACTTC
-	TRBV27	TRBJ2-2	-	CASSKSGTGSWELFF	TGTGCCAGCAGTAAATCCGGGACTGGCAGTTGGGAGCTGTTTTTT
-	TRBV27	TRBJ2-1	-	CASSLSSYNEQFF	TGTGCCAGCAGTTTATCGTCCTACAATGAGCAGTTCTTC
-	TRBV6-1	TRBJ2-1	-	CASSEQRHNEQFF	TGTGCCAGCAGTGAACAGCGGCACAATGAGCAGTTCTTC
few	TRBV28	TRBJ1-4	-	CASSHGRPDEKLFF	TGTGCCAGCAGCCATGGGCGCCCCGATGAAAAACTGTTTTTT
-	TRBV2	TRBJ1-5	-	CASSDRVGNQPQHF	TGTGCCAGCAGTGACAGGGTAGGCAATCAGCCCCAGCATTTT
-	TRBV5-1	TRBJ1-2	TRBD1	CASSPYTQGARGYTF	TGCGCCAGCAGCCCTTACACACAGGGGGCAAGGGGCTACACCTTC
-	TRBV11-2	TRBJ2-5	-	CASSSTGYQETQYF	TGTGCCAGCAGCTCTACAGGGTACCAAGAGACCCAGTACTTC
-	TRBV15	TRBJ1-2	-	CATSAVPRANYGYTF	TGTGCCACCAGCGCCGTACCCAGAGCTAACTATGGCTACACCTTC
-	TRBV7-2	TRBJ2-5	-	CASSPFGGGETQYF	TGTGCCAGCAGCCCCTTCGGGGGCGGGGAGACCCAGTACTTC
-	TRBV30	TRBJ1-6	-	CAWRKGVSYNSPLHF	TGTGCCTGGAGGAAGGGGGTATCCTATAATTCACCCCTCCACTTT
-	TRBV5-1	TRBJ2-2	-	CASSLGATNTGELFF	TGCGCCAGCAGCTTAGGAGCGACGAACACCGGGGAGCTGTTTTTT
once	TRBV7-9	TRBJ1-1	TRBD1	CASRPSGQGVYTEAFF	TGTGCCAGCAGACCGTCCGGACAGGGGGTTTACACTGAAGCTTTCTTT
-	TRBV10-2	TRBJ2-3	TRBD2	CASSETSDNSDTQYF	TGCGCCAGCAGTGAAACTAGCGATAATTCAGATACGCAGTATTTT
-	TRBV19	TRBJ1-5	-	CASSSPRRVLGNQPQHF	TGTGCCAGTAGTAGCCCCCGGAGGGTATTGGGCAATCAGCCCCAGCATTTT
-	TRBV4-2	TRBJ1-1	-	CASSQVRDPEAFF	TGTGCCAGCAGCCAAGTCAGGGACCCTGAAGCTTTCTTT
-	TRBV7-9	TRBJ1-1	-	CASIGQTNTEAFF	TGTGCCAGCATTGGGCAGACGAACACTGAAGCTTTCTTT
-	TRBV5-1	TRBJ2-7	TRBD1	CASSSWTGPYEQYF	TGCGCCAGCAGCTCCTGGACAGGGCCCTACGAGCAGTACTTC
-	TRBV7-2	TRBJ1-5	-	CASSLSGGQGQPQHF	TGTGCCAGCAGCTTATCGGGGGGCCAAGGTCAGCCCCAGCATTTT
-	TRBV6-1	TRBJ1-1	-	CASSETGRRNTEAFF	TGTGCCAGCAGTGAAACGGGCAGGCGGAACACTGAAGCTTTCTTT
-	TRBV1	TRBJ2-6	-	CTSSCAQSRANVLTF	TGCACCAGCAGTTGTGCACAAAGTCGGGCCAACGTCCTGACTTTC
-	TRBV7-2	TRBJ2-5	TRBD1	CASSLLRGTGGWGETQYF	TGTGCCAGCAGTCTCCTTAGAGGGACAGGGGGCTGGGGAGAGACCCAGTACTTC
once	TRBV4-2	TRBJ2-1	TRBD2	CASSQDWALAAYNEQFF	TGTGCCAGCAGCCAAGATTGGGCTCTAGCGGCCTACAATGAGCAGTTCTTC
-	TRBV29-1	TRBJ2-1	TRBD2	CSVELVGGPSRGGEQFF	TGCAGCGTTGAATTGGTGGGAGGGCCATCCCGGGGCGGTGAGCAGTTCTTC
-	TRBV7-9	TRBJ2-1	TRBD2	CASSLGSGRTDEQFF	TGTGCCAGCAGCTTAGGGAGCGGGAGGACCGATGAGCAGTTCTTC
-	TRBV6-5	TRBJ1-1	TRBD1	CASSYARGRGNTEAFF	TGTGCCAGCAGTTACGCCAGGGGGCGAGGGAACACTGAAGCTTTCTTT
few	TRBV19	TRBJ2-6	-	CASSMGLTGANVLTF	TGTGCCAGTAGTATGGGGCTTACTGGGGCCAACGTCCTGACTTTC
-	TRBV4-1	TRBJ1-4	TRBD1	CASPIGDRSNEKLFF	TGCGCAAGTCCGATTGGGGACAGGTCTAATGAAAAACTGTTTTTT
once	TRBV5-1	TRBJ2-7	-	CASSLDTPPGEQYF	TGCGCCAGCAGCTTAGACACCCCACCGGGCGAGCAGTACTTC
-	TRBV7-3	TRBJ1-1	-	CASSLSGGRTEAFF	TGTGCCAGCAGCTTGAGCGGCGGGAGGACTGAAGCTTTCTTT
once	TRBV6-5	TRBJ2-7	-	CASSPSGTSYEQYF	TGTGCCAGCAGTCCCAGCGGAACCTCCTACGAGCAGTACTTC
-	TRBV6-1	TRBJ1-2	-	CASSYSYGYTF	TGTGCCAGCAGTTACAGCTATGGCTACACCTTC
-	TRBV4-1	TRBJ2-1	TRBD2	CASSPTSGRYNEQFF	TGCGCCAGCAGTCCCACTAGCGGGAGATACAATGAGCAGTTCTTC
-	TRBV5-4	TRBJ2-3	-	CASTSARGTQYF	TGTGCCAGCACCTCGGCCCGTGGTACGCAGTATTTT
-	TRBV6-1	TRBJ1-2	-	CASSEGDYGYTF	TGTGCCAGCAGTGAGGGGGACTATGGCTACACCTTC
-	TRBV5-4	TRBJ2-3	TRBD2	CASSPGLAGGTFGADTQYF	TGTGCCAGCAGCCCGGGACTAGCGGGGGGGACGTTTGGCGCAGATACGCAGTATTTT
-	TRBV6-6	TRBJ2-3	-	CASRLGGQGNTDTQYF	TGTGCCAGCAGACTCGGAGGGCAGGGAAACACAGATACGCAGTATTTT
-	TRBV29-1	TRBJ1-1	-	CSIKRGGMNTEAFF	TGCAGCATAAAAAGGGGGGGGATGAACACTGAAGCTTTCTTT
-	TRBV2	TRBJ2-5	TRBD2	CASSGLAGELETQYF	TGTGCCAGCAGCGGACTAGCGGGAGAGTTAGAGACCCAGTACTTC
-	TRBV6-1	TRBJ1-2	TRBD1	CASRTGADYGYTF	TGTGCCAGTAGGACAGGGGCGGACTATGGCTACACCTTC
-	TRBV5-1	TRBJ2-3	TRBD2	CASSLISGPGTDTQYF	TGCGCCAGCAGCTTAATTAGCGGGCCCGGCACAGATACGCAGTATTTT
-	TRBV5-1	TRBJ1-5	-	CASSHDGLINQPQHF	TGCGCCAGCAGCCATGACGGCCTAATCAATCAGCCCCAGCATTTT
-	TRBV10-3	TRBJ1-3	-	CAISPLGTFSGNTIYF	TGTGCCATCAGTCCTCTGGGGACTTTCTCTGGAAACACCATATATTTT
-	TRBV4-1	TRBJ2-1	TRBD2	CASSHLAGGNNEQFF	TGCGCCAGCAGCCATCTAGCGGGAGGGAACAATGAGCAGTTCTTC
-	TRBV19	TRBJ2-7	TRBD1	CASSMGRGSYEQYF	TGTGCCAGTAGTATGGGCAGGGGGAGCTACGAGCAGTACTTC